Listed below are T cell receptor beta chains from one sample, sequenced in a study of T cell responses to AZD1222 COVID-19 vaccine. Repertoires were generated with immunoSEQ multiplex PCR, while TCRdb's copy carries only in-frame clones and drops some. The repertoire holds roughly 150,000 clones, with approximately 91% as singletons. Sequencing was performed on peripheral blood, taken 28 days after the second AZD1222 dose. Receptors were obtained from an adult who received the AZD1222 COVID-19 vaccine. The CDR3 runs from the conserved cysteine through the conserved F or W. D genes are given only for firm matches. The size of a clone is reported for some rows only, either as once, few or many, or as a class for expanded clones.

abundance	v_gene	d_gene	j_gene	CDR3nt	CDR3aa
.	TRBV3-1/TRBV3-2	.	TRBJ1-3	TGTGCCAGCAGTCTAGCACACTCTGGAAACACCATATATTTT	CASSLAHSGNTIYF
.	TRBV13	TRBD2	TRBJ2-7	TGTGCCAGCAGCTCCCCCTCGGAAGCGGGAGTAACCGAGCAGTACTTC	CASSSPSEAGVTEQYF
.	TRBV25-1	.	TRBJ2-2	TGTGCCAGCAGTGAAGTCCTAAACACCGGGGAGCTGTTTTTT	CASSEVLNTGELFF
.	TRBV7-8	.	TRBJ1-1	TGTGCCAGCAGCTTCGGGACAACTGAAGCTTTCTTT	CASSFGTTEAFF
.	TRBV20-1	.	TRBJ1-2	TGCAGCGCGGGTAGTAACTATGGCTACACCTTC	CSAGSNYGYTF
.	TRBV12-3/TRBV12-4	.	TRBJ2-3	TGTGCCAGCAGTTTATTAGATACGCAGTATTTT	CASSLLDTQYF
few	TRBV27	.	TRBJ2-5	TGTGCCAGCAGTTTACACCTAGCGAAGGGGACCCAGTACTTC	CASSLHLAKGTQYF
.	TRBV5-8	TRBD2	TRBJ2-1	TGTGCCAGCAGCTTCGGGAGGGGTATCTACAATGAGCAGTTCTTC	CASSFGRGIYNEQFF
.	TRBV7-9	TRBD1	TRBJ2-7	TGTGCCAGCAGCGCCCATCCGGGACAGGTCTCACACGAGCAGTACTTC	CASSAHPGQVSHEQYF
.	TRBV27	.	TRBJ2-6	TGTGCCAGCAGTGCCAATGGGTGGGCTGGGGCCAACGTCCTGACTTTC	CASSANGWAGANVLTF
.	TRBV6-1	.	TRBJ2-7	TGTGCCAGCAGTGAATCATACGAGCAGTACTTC	CASSESYEQYF
.	TRBV9	TRBD1	TRBJ1-2	TGTGCCAGCAGCGTAGGACAGGGAGGTGAATATGGCTACACCTTC	CASSVGQGGEYGYTF
.	TRBV2	.	TRBJ2-2	TGTGCCAGCAGTGTTTTCCCCGGGGAGCTGTTTTTT	CASSVFPGELFF
.	TRBV6-5	.	TRBJ1-3	TGTGCCAGCAGTTTGGCCGTCGGGAACACCATATATTTT	CASSLAVGNTIYF
.	TRBV5-6	.	TRBJ1-1	TGTGCCAGCAGCCTCCAGGGTAGCACTGAAGCTTTCTTT	CASSLQGSTEAFF
.	TRBV5-1	TRBD1	TRBJ1-1	TGCGCCAGCCACGAGGGGGCAGGGGCTAACACTGAAGCTTTCTTT	CASHEGAGANTEAFF
.	TRBV2	TRBD1	TRBJ2-7	TGTGCCAGCAGTGAACTGGGACAGGATTACGAGCAGTACTTC	CASSELGQDYEQYF
.	TRBV3-1/TRBV3-2	TRBD1	TRBJ2-7	TGTGCCAGCAGCCAAGGCTACAGGGGATACGAGCAGTACTTC	CASSQGYRGYEQYF
once	TRBV3-1/TRBV3-2	TRBD1	TRBJ1-3	TGTGCCAGCAGCAGGGACAGGGTGAACACCATATATTTT	CASSRDRVNTIYF
few	TRBV5-4	.	TRBJ2-1	TGTGCCAGCAGCTTAAGAGGGCCGGTTACCAATGAGCAGTTCTTC	CASSLRGPVTNEQFF
.	TRBV3-1/TRBV3-2	.	TRBJ2-7	TGTGCCAGCAGCCAGTACAGGGTACCCTACGAGCAGTACTTC	CASSQYRVPYEQYF
once	TRBV7-2	.	TRBJ1-2	TGTGCCAGCAGCTTAGGGAAAGCTAACTATGGCTACACCTTC	CASSLGKANYGYTF
.	TRBV5-1	.	TRBJ1-2	TGCGCCAGCACCTACGGTGGTAGCGAGGGCTACACCTTC	CASTYGGSEGYTF
.	TRBV20-1	.	TRBJ2-7	TGCAGTGCTAGTCTGAACTACGAGCAGTACTTC	CSASLNYEQYF
.	TRBV18	.	TRBJ2-7	TGTGCCAGCTCACCAATGGCATTAGAGTGGCAGTACTTC	CASSPMALEWQYF
once	TRBV6-5	.	TRBJ1-4	TGTGCCAGCAGGACAACCCTAAATGAAAAACTGTTTTTT	CASRTTLNEKLFF
.	TRBV4-2	.	TRBJ2-5	TGTGCCAGCAGCCAAGGTATACGCGGGATTCAAGAGACCCAGTACTTC	CASSQGIRGIQETQYF
.	TRBV7-8	.	TRBJ1-5	TGTGCCAGCAGCTTTCCGGGAGCAAATCAGCCCCAGCATTTT	CASSFPGANQPQHF
few	TRBV5-4	.	TRBJ1-1	TGTGCCAGCAGCTTGGATTCAGGCCTTAACACTGAAGCTTTCTTT	CASSLDSGLNTEAFF
.	TRBV11-2	.	TRBJ1-1	TGTGCCAGCAGCGGATCGATAAGCAGCACTGAAGCTTTCTTT	CASSGSISSTEAFF
.	TRBV5-1	TRBD1	TRBJ2-5	TGCGCCAGCAGCTTGGCTGGGGACAGACAAGTGGACCAGTACTTC	CASSLAGDRQVDQYF
.	TRBV30	TRBD2	TRBJ2-5	TGTGCCTGGAGTCACGGACTAGTCAAAGAGACCCAGTACTTC	CAWSHGLVKETQYF
.	TRBV5-6	.	TRBJ2-7	TGTGCCAGCAGCTTCGGTTTGCGGGACCCCTCCTACGAGCAGTACTTC	CASSFGLRDPSYEQYF
.	TRBV19	TRBD2	TRBJ2-2	TGTGCCAGTGCTCGGGGACTAGCGGCCTCGGGGGAGCTGTTTTTT	CASARGLAASGELFF
.	TRBV24-1	.	TRBJ1-3	TGTGCCACCAGTGATTTGAAAGCAGGGGCGCTCTTAAATGGAAACACCATATATTTT	CATSDLKAGALLNGNTIYF
.	TRBV5-1	TRBD1	TRBJ2-1	TGCGCCAGCAGCGCAGGACAGGGGGCCGGTTGGGATGAGCAGTTCTTC	CASSAGQGAGWDEQFF
.	TRBV19	.	TRBJ2-2	TGTGCCAGTAGTCTCCGTTCCGCGAACACCGGGGAGCTGTTTTTT	CASSLRSANTGELFF
.	TRBV12-3/TRBV12-4	.	TRBJ1-2	TGTGCCAGCAGTTCTAGGACAATCTATGGCTACACCTTC	CASSSRTIYGYTF
few	TRBV21-1	.	TRBJ1-4	TGTGCCAGCAGCACCCCGGAACCTCAGGGTCGCAGTGAAAAACTGTTTTTT	CASSTPEPQGRSEKLFF
.	TRBV27	.	TRBJ2-7	TGTGCCAGCAGTTTATTAGAGGGACCAGGGGAGCAGTACTTC	CASSLLEGPGEQYF
once	TRBV5-1	TRBD1	TRBJ1-5	TGCGCCAGCAGCCCGGGAGACAGGGCCAGCAATCAGCCCCAGCATTTT	CASSPGDRASNQPQHF
.	TRBV11-2	TRBD1	TRBJ1-6	TGTGCCAGCAGCTTAAGGGGGGGACAGAATTCACCCCTCCACTTT	CASSLRGGQNSPLHF
.	TRBV12-5	.	TRBJ1-5	TGTGCTAGTCGAGCAGTTAGCAATCAGCCCCAGCATTTT	CASRAVSNQPQHF
.	TRBV12-3/TRBV12-4	.	TRBJ1-6	TGTGCCAGCAGTTCTCAGGGGCTCTCACCCCTCCACTTT	CASSSQGLSPLHF
.	TRBV19	.	TRBJ1-2	TGTGCCAGTGATCCGGGACAAAAGAAAGCTAACTATGGCTACACCTTC	CASDPGQKKANYGYTF
.	TRBV7-9	.	TRBJ2-5	TGTGCCAGCAGCCCACGGGGGCAAGAGACCCAGTACTTC	CASSPRGQETQYF
.	TRBV15	TRBD2	TRBJ2-2	TGTGCCACCAGCAGAAGACTAGCGGTGAACACCGGGGAGCTGTTTTTT	CATSRRLAVNTGELFF
.	TRBV29-1	TRBD2	TRBJ2-7	TGCAGCGCCATACTAGCGGGAGTCTCCTACGAGCAGTACTTC	CSAILAGVSYEQYF
.	TRBV13	TRBD2	TRBJ2-1	TGTGCCAGCAGCGTTAGCGGGTCCACTTACAATGAGCAGTTCTTC	CASSVSGSTYNEQFF